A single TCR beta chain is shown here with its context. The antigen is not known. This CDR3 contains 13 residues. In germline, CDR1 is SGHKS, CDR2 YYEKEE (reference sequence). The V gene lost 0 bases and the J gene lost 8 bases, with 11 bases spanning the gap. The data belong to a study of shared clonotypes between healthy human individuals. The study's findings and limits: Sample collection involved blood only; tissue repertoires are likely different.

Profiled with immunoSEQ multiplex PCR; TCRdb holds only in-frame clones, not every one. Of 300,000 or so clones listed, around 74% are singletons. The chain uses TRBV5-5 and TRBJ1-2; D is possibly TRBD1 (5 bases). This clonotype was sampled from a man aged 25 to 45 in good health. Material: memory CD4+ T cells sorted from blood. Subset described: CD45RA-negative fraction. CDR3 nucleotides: TGTGCCAGCAGCTTGGTCCAGGGTGGGGGCTACACCTTC. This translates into CASSLVQGGGYTF. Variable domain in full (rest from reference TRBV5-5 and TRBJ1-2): DAGVTQSPTHLIKTRGQQVTLRCSPISGHKSVSWYQQVLGQGPQFIFQYYEKEERGRGNFPDRFSARQFPNYSSELNVNALLLGDSALYLCASSLVQGGGYTFGSGTRLTVV.